This entry is about one T cell receptor beta chain. A junction boundary mismatches the germline segment, possibly from a read error. This sample stems from a study of tumor-infiltrating lymphocytes in primary liver carcinoma. Study-wide background: Men as well as women, aged 30 to 69 years, made up the patients. Tissue type made little difference to sample yields of roughly 3.65 to 7.13 million productive TCRbeta reads.

Unsorted whole blood yielded blood RNA, and germline DNA was extracted as well. In germline, CDR1 is SGHNT, CDR2 YYREEE (reference sequence). The CDR3 extends over 16 amino acids. The authors made TCR beta cDNA from approximately 500 ng total RNA with a constant-region primer. Modified slightly, ARM-PCR produced TCR beta libraries over three nested multiplex PCR rounds. For approximately 11 cycles apiece, the opening two PCR rounds ran with TRBV1-TRBV30 forward primers and a C-beta reverse primer. TCRdb fed the multiplex PCR reads into MiXCR, producing one record per CDR3 protein. The data show a few hundred thousand distinct CDR3 sequences, with more than 55% seen just once and about 17% held by the top ten.

Sequenced: peripheral blood. This sequence joins TRBV5-4 and TRBJ2-5; possible D gene TRBD2, 6 bases. The sequence derives from a woman aged 25 to 39 with primary liver carcinoma and hepatitis B virus infection. The CDR3 DNA reads TGTGCCAGCAGATTGGGAGGAGTGGAGATACAAGAGACCCAGTACTTC. It translates to CASRLGGVEIQETQYF.